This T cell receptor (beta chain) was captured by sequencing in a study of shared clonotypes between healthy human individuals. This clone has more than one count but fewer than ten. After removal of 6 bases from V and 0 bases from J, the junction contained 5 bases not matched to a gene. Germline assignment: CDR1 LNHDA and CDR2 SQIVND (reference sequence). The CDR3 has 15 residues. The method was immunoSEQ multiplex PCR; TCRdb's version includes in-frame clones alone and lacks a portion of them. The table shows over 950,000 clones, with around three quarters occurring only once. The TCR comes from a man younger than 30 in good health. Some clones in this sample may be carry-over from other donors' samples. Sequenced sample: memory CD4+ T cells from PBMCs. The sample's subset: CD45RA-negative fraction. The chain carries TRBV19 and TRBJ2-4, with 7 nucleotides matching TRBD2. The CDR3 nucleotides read TGTGCCAGTAGCGGCGGGGGACTAGCCAAAAACATTCAGTACTTC. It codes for CASSGGGLAKNIQYF.